One T cell receptor (beta chain) is described in this entry. As yet, its antigen is unknown. A much larger clone differs by one base, so this may be a read error. Findings and limits, study-wide: In terms of TCR gene usage, tumor memory CD4+ T cells clustered together with blood and lymph node memory CD4+ cells, as well as with lymph node naive CD4+ cells.

Constant-region reverse primers amplified full-length variable regions, followed by semi-nested Nested Universal Primer A PCR. TCRdb recomputed calls from the 5' RACE reads with MiXCR, one row per CDR3 protein. The sample records around 34,000 distinct CDR3 sequences, 20% to 30% being singletons. Germline V lookup: CDR1 SEHNR, CDR2 FQNEAQ (reference sequence). There are 14 residues in the CDR3. Trimming shortened V by 4 bases and J by 7 bases, and 14 bases separated the two germline ends. Cells sorted as Tregs were CD4+, CD25+ and CD127-/low. This chain uses TRBV7-9 with TRBJ1-5; tentative D call: TRBD1 (5 bases). The sequence derives from a female donor with breast cancer. The sequenced sample was tumor-infiltrating Tregs sorted from the breast tumor. CDR3 region: CASSWDGDRQPQHF. CDR3 DNA sequence: TGTGCCAGCAGCTGGGACGGGGATCGGCAGCCCCAGCATTTT.